A single sample gave rise to the 22 T cell receptor beta chains below, sequenced in a study of T and B cells in COVID-19 patients. TRB rearrangements were amplified by multiplex PCR with BIOMED2 TRB-A/B primers. TCRdb redid the calling of the multiplex PCR reads with MiXCR, one entry per CDR3 protein. The sample consists of thousands of distinct CDR3 sequences, 27% of them appearing once. TRB was amplified from about 240-490 ng of blood genomic DNA. The specimen was blood. The receptors were gathered from a human donor with active COVID-19.

This clonotype was found a few times. V is TRBV6-6 and J is TRBJ1-3; a possible D gene is TRBD1 (5 bases). With 8 bases removed from V and 4 bases from J, the gap between germline ends came to 18 bases. The germline gives CDR1 MNHNY, CDR2 SVGAGI (reference sequence). There are 15 residues in the CDR3. The CDR3 nucleotides are TGTGCCAGCGGGGGGTTCAGAGTCTGGGGAAACACCATATATTTT. Encoded protein: CASGGFRVWGNTIYF.

The chain recombines TRBV12-5 with TRBJ2-3; 7 bases agree with TRBD1. Trimming at V came to 0 bases and at J to 4 bases, leaving 4 bases not matched to a gene. From germline, CDR1 is LGHNT and CDR2 FRNRAP. This CDR3 spans 15 amino acids. The CDR3 loop is CASGLVQGGADTQYF. The CDR3 DNA reads TGTGCTAGTGGTTTGGTACAAGGGGGCGCAGATACGCAGTATTTT.

This clonotype showed up just a few times. The rearrangement uses TRBV5-1 and TRBJ2-1; 8 bases are a match to TRBD2. Trimming took 3 bases from V and 6 from J; bases not matched to a gene: 14. Germline CDR1 SGHRS, CDR2 YFSETQ. This CDR3 is built from 17 residues. CDR3 bases: TGCGCCAGCAGCTCTTCCCCGGGAAGCGGGAGCCTCAATGAGCAGTTCTTC. It yields the protein CASSSSPGSGSLNEQFF.

Concerning this clonotype itself: A much larger clone is a single base away; this may be a read error. The chain couples TRBV18 to TRBJ2-6; perhaps D is TRBD1 or TRBD2 (5 bases each). The CDR3 length is 20 residues. CDR1 KGHSH and CDR2 LQKENI come from the germline V gene. V lost 2 bases to trimming and J lost 0 bases, with 20 bases between them. This CDR3 reads CASSPTGRLRILSGANVLTF. CDR3 nucleotides: TGTGCCAGCTCACCAACGGGGCGGCTTAGGATCCTCTCTGGGGCCAACGTCCTGACTTTC.

Only a few counts were recorded for this clonotype. The chain is built from TRBV7-2 and TRBJ1-4; 8 bases fit TRBD1. This CDR3 region has 15 residues. Looked up from germline, CDR1 is SGHTA and CDR2 is FQGNSA. V was pared by 4 bases and J by 3 bases, with 4 bases of the junction left unmatched. The CDR3: CASSSQTGANEKLFF. The CDR3, as DNA: TGTGCCAGCAGCTCTCAGACAGGGGCTAATGAAAAACTGTTTTTT.

This sequence joins TRBV13 and TRBJ2-7; TRBD2 matches at 8 bases. Germline V gene lookup returns CDR1 PRHDT and CDR2 FYEKMQ (reference sequence). The CDR3 has 15 residues. The junction had 6 bases not matched to a gene; V was cut back by 5 bases and J by 0 bases. The CDR3 DNA sequence: TGTGCCAGCAGCCTATTCAGCGGGAGCTCCTACGAGCAGTACTTC. It encodes CASSLFSGSSYEQYF. The full variable domain, completed using reference TRBV13 and TRBJ2-7, is AAGVIQSPRHLIKEKRETATLKCYPIPRHDTVYWYQQGPGQDPQFLISFYEKMQSDKGSIPDRFSAQQFSDYHSELNMSSLELGDSALYFCASSLFSGSSYEQYFGPGTRLTVT.

This clonotype was seen only a few times. The CDR3 here is CSARAQRGVNEQFF. Here the CDR3 DNA reads TGCAGTGCTAGAGCCCAGCGGGGGGTTAATGAGCAGTTCTTC. The chain combines TRBV20-1 with TRBJ2-1, with 9 bases fitting TRBD2. The V gene end was trimmed by 1 base and the J gene end by 7 bases; junction bases not matched to a gene: 5. The CDR3 extends over 14 amino acids. Germline CDR1 DFQATT, CDR2 SNEGSKA (reference sequence).

There are a few counts of this clonotype. J is TRBJ1-2 and V is TRBV18; 8 positions match TRBD1. Germline V gene lookup returns CDR1 KGHSH and CDR2 LQKENI. The CDR3 totals 16 residues. V gave up 1 base and J gave up 0 bases; unmatched junction bases: 4. CDR3 region: CASSPLQGASNYGYTF. The CDR3 DNA reads as TGTGCCAGCTCACCACTCCAGGGGGCGTCTAACTATGGCTACACCTTC. Using reference TRBV18 and TRBJ1-2 for the parts outside the CDR3, the full variable domain is NAGVMQNPRHLVRRRGQEARLRCSPMKGHSHVYWYRQLPEEGLKFMVYLQKENIIDESGMPKERFSAEFPKEGPSILRIQQVVRGDSAAYFCASSPLQGASNYGYTFGSGTRLTVV.

This clonotype has more than one count but fewer than ten. This chain links TRBV6-1 with TRBJ1-4, with D possibly being TRBD1 (5 bases). The germline CDR1 and CDR2 sequences are MNHNS and SASEGT. V shed 8 bases and J shed 8 bases, with 15 bases lying between them. The CDR3 sequence is 13 residues long. This CDR3 is CASEGVLREKLFF. For the CDR3, the DNA is TGTGCCAGCGAAGGGGTTCTGCGCGAAAAACTGTTTTTT.

For the CDR3, the DNA is TGTGCCAGCAGCCCCGTCACCGGGGAGCTGTTTTTT. Residues: CASSPVTGELFF. The rearrangement uses TRBV2 and TRBJ2-2, with D unresolved. The germline V and J ends were trimmed by 6 bases and 4 bases, with 6 bases remaining between them. The CDR3 loop spans 12 amino acids. Germline V gene data show CDR1 as SNHLY and CDR2 as FYNNEI.

V usage is TRBV4-1 and J usage is TRBJ2-3; 8 bases align to TRBD2. There are 15 residues in the CDR3. V was pared by 3 bases and J by 5 bases, with 7 bases of the junction left unmatched. Germline CDR1 and CDR2: MGHRA and YSYEKL. The CDR3 DNA reads TGCGCCAGCAGCCATAACGGGGGGGCGGTAGATACGCAGTATTTT. Residues: CASSHNGGAVDTQYF.

This clonotype was counted a few times. The chain recombines TRBV11-2 with TRBJ2-7, with TRBD2 matching 7 bases. The germline CDR1 and CDR2 sequences are SGHAT and FQNNGV. The length of the CDR3 is 16 residues. V lost 5 bases and J lost 1; bases outside the gene matches: 11. CDR3 coding DNA: TGTGCCAGCAGCGTAACCCCCTCGCGGGAGTCCTACGAGCAGTACTTC. Protein product: CASSVTPSRESYEQYF.

In its sample, this clonotype was seen once. A clone one base away is much larger, so this may be a read error. This sequence joins TRBV18 and TRBJ2-1; 11 bases agree with TRBD1. Germline V gene lookup returns CDR1 KGHSH and CDR2 LQKENI. CDR3 length equals 17 residues. CDR3 bases: TGTGCCAGCTTACCAATTGGGACAGGGGGTAACCTCGATGAGCAGTTCTTC. This encodes CASLPIGTGGNLDEQFF.

This clonotype was seen a single time. This rearrangement joins TRBV5-6 to TRBJ2-3, with 9 bases identical to TRBD2. CDR3 size: 12 residues. V lost 4 bases and J lost 14; bases outside the gene matches: 8. Germline-derived CDR1 and CDR2 are SGHDT and YYEEEE. CDR3 amino acids: CASSRWRGGRYF. CDR3 sequence (DNA): TGTGCCAGCAGCCGTTGGCGGGGGGGTCGGTATTTT.

The chain uses TRBV5-4 and TRBJ1-5; D remains unclear. The CDR3 has 13 amino acids. The germline CDR1 and CDR2 sequences are SGHNT and YYREEE (reference sequence). Between the trimmed V and J ends, which lost 0 bases and 5 bases, there was a span of 6 bases. CDR3 residues: CASSLDLYQPQHF. CDR3 in DNA: TGTGCCAGCAGCTTGGACCTTTATCAGCCCCAGCATTTT.

This clonotype ranks as medium-sized. V usage is TRBV5-4 and J usage is TRBJ2-7; a weak D match, TRBD2 (6 bases). Trimming shortened V by 3 bases and J by 2 bases, and 15 bases separated the two germline ends. Germline-derived CDR1 and CDR2 are SGHNT and YYREEE (reference sequence). This CDR3 has 15 amino acids. Here the CDR3 reads CASSSRGGGTYEQYF. The CDR3 nucleotides read TGTGCCAGCAGCTCCCGAGGTGGAGGGACCTACGAGCAGTACTTC.

V is TRBV7-9 and J is TRBJ1-1, with 8 nucleotides matching TRBD1. The CDR3 is 13 residues long. Germline V gene lookup returns CDR1 SEHNR and CDR2 FQNEAQ (reference sequence). Trimming at V came to 5 bases and at J to 4 bases, leaving 3 bases not matched to a gene. CDR3 residues: CASSAQGATEAFF. CDR3 nucleotides: TGTGCCAGCAGCGCCCAGGGGGCCACTGAAGCTTTCTTT. Together with reference TRBV7-9 and TRBJ1-1, the CDR3 gives the full variable domain: DTGVSQNPRHKITKRGQNVTFRCDPISEHNRLYWYRQTLGQGPEFLTYFQNEAQLEKSRLLSDRFSAERPKGSFSTLEIQRTEQGDSAMYLCASSAQGATEAFFGQGTRLTVV.

Relative to its sample, this clonotype is medium-sized. This chain connects TRBV6-2 or TRBV6-3 to TRBJ2-1, with TRBD2 identical over 12 bases. J gave up 6 bases and V 7 bases, and 7 bases lay outside the gene matches. There are 15 residues in the CDR3. Germline V CDR1 and CDR2: MNHEY, SVGEGT. DNA for the CDR3: TGTGCCAGCAACCCTAGCGGGGGGGCCCGCAATGAGCAGTTCTTC. This encodes CASNPSGGARNEQFF.

The chain combines TRBV5-1 with TRBJ2-5; no clear D gene. The CDR3 is 17 amino acids. Germline V gene lookup returns CDR1 SGHRS and CDR2 YFSETQ. Trimming took 0 bases from V and 0 from J, leaving 15 bases between them. DNA of the CDR3: TGCGCCAGCAGCTTGGCCGGTAACATTTATTACCAAGAGACCCAGTACTTC. Protein: CASSLAGNIYYQETQYF.

V gene TRBV5-4 combines with J gene TRBJ1-1, with 8 positions matching TRBD1. The CDR3 is 16 residues long. Germline CDR1 is SGHNT and CDR2 is YYREEE (reference sequence). V gave up 3 bases and J gave up 1 base; unmatched junction bases: 8. CDR3: CASSSHPGQGNTEAFF. CDR3 sequence (DNA): TGTGCCAGCAGCTCGCATCCAGGACAGGGGAACACTGAAGCTTTCTTT.

The DNA for the CDR3 is TGTGCCACCAGTGATGAGGGGAGTCGACTAATCACAGATACGCAGTATTTT. Protein product: CATSDEGSRLITDTQYF. This sequence joins TRBV24-1 and TRBJ2-3; perhaps D is TRBD1 or TRBD2 (5 bases each). V was clipped by 3 bases and J by 2 bases, with 17 bases between them. The CDR3 length is 17 residues. Germline CDR1 reads KGHDR; CDR2 reads SFDVKD.

This clonotype is medium-sized (0.01 to 0.1%). The rearrangement links TRBV29-1 to TRBJ2-7, with no clear D. The V end was cut by 5 bases, the J end by 5 bases, with 13 bases between. CDR3 length: 12 amino acids. Germline V gene lookup returns CDR1 SQVTM and CDR2 ANQGSEA. CDR3 nucleotide sequence: TGCAGCGTTCAACGAGAAATCCACGAGCAGTACTTC. This codes for CSVQREIHEQYF.